The entry below describes one T cell receptor beta chain. Its matching antigen is unknown. The data stem from a study of shared clonotypes between healthy human individuals. Study results and caveats: Despite large depth, rarefaction showed incomplete sorted-subset sequencing. The study found about 5% of naive CD4 clonotypes shared across a handful of donors. Unshared clonotypes carried lower generation probabilities than those common to all four donors.

Trimming took off 0 bases at V and 1 base at J, with 14 bases between the two ends. This CDR3 is built from 16 residues. Germline V gene sequence: CDR1 SGHRS, CDR2 YFSETQ. Profiling relied on immunoSEQ multiplex PCR, and the TCRdb table lists in-frame clones only, not all of them. The sample yields millions of clones, around 94% seen once. Specimen: naive CD4+ T cells sorted from blood. Indicated subset: CD45RA+ positively selected. The TCR was taken from a man aged 18 to 29 in good health. The chain links TRBV5-1 to TRBJ2-7; the D gene could be TRBD1 or TRBD2 (6 bases each). This CDR3 is CASSLDPGASSYEQYF. The CDR3 nucleotides are TGCGCCAGCAGCTTGGATCCGGGGGCGTCGTCCTACGAGCAGTACTTC.